This is a list of T cell receptor beta chains from one sample in a study of T cell responses to AZD1222 COVID-19 vaccine. The protocol was immunoSEQ multiplex PCR, while the TCRdb copy is restricted to in-frame clones and leaves out a portion. The sample carries about 120,000 clones, more than 75% recorded once. This sample comprised peripheral blood, obtained on day 0 of AZD1222 vaccination. These receptor sequences come from an adult in good health. Each CDR3 is given with its conserved first and last residue. D genes are given only for firm matches. A row's size may be missing; if present it is once, few, many or a size class.

clone_size	d_call	v_call	j_call	cdr3_aa	cdr3_nt
.	.	TRBV12-3/TRBV12-4	TRBJ1-2	CASSLGSNYGYTF	TGTGCCAGCAGTTTAGGATCTAACTATGGCTACACCTTC
.	TRBD1	TRBV27	TRBJ1-1	CASSLFRVGTGGNTEAFF	TGTGCCAGCAGTTTGTTTCGAGTAGGTACAGGGGGGAACACTGAAGCTTTCTTT
.	.	TRBV5-4	TRBJ2-7	CASSLGIHPEYEQYF	TGTGCCAGCAGCTTAGGAATCCACCCCGAGTACGAGCAGTACTTC
.	.	TRBV7-2	TRBJ1-5	CASSLVNSEQPQHF	TGTGCCAGCAGCTTAGTGAACAGTGAACAGCCCCAGCATTTT
.	.	TRBV12-5	TRBJ1-2	CASGLETTHGYTF	TGTGCTAGTGGTTTGGAGACCACCCATGGCTACACCTTC
.	.	TRBV2	TRBJ2-3	CASNDPRREDTQYF	TGTGCCAGCAATGATCCTAGACGTGAAGATACGCAGTATTTT
.	TRBD1	TRBV3-1/TRBV3-2	TRBJ1-5	CASSQDKGQGNQPQHF	TGTGCCAGCAGCCAAGACAAGGGACAGGGGAATCAGCCCCAGCATTTT
.	TRBD1	TRBV7-7	TRBJ1-1	CASSLDQGARAFF	TGTGCCAGCAGCTTAGATCAGGGGGCTCGAGCTTTCTTT
once	.	TRBV27	TRBJ1-1	CASSRTENTEAFF	TGTGCCAGCAGTCGGACAGAGAACACTGAAGCTTTCTTT
.	TRBD1	TRBV5-1	TRBJ1-2	CASSSLTGTGDGYTF	TGCGCCAGCAGCTCCTTAACCGGGACAGGGGACGGCTACACCTTC
.	TRBD1	TRBV4-2	TRBJ1-2	CASSQDLRTGENYGYTF	TGTGCCAGCAGCCAAGACTTACGGACAGGGGAAAACTATGGCTACACCTTC
.	.	TRBV5-1	TRBJ1-5	CASSLDNSNQPQHF	TGCGCCAGCAGCTTGGATAATAGCAATCAGCCCCAGCATTTT
.	.	TRBV5-1	TRBJ1-2	CASSLGLNYGYTF	TGCGCCAGCAGCTTAGGTCTCAACTATGGCTACACCTTC
once	TRBD2	TRBV7-9	TRBJ2-7	CASSSRWGGGASSYEQYF	TGTGCCAGCAGCTCCCGCTGGGGCGGGGGGGCGAGCTCCTACGAGCAGTACTTC
.	.	TRBV18	TRBJ2-2	CASSQGLNTGELFF	TGTGCCAGCTCCCAGGGACTCAACACCGGGGAGCTGTTTTTT
.	TRBD1	TRBV7-8	TRBJ1-5	CASSHPWTGGIGQPQHF	TGTGCCAGCAGCCACCCATGGACAGGGGGAATTGGACAGCCCCAGCATTTT
once	.	TRBV9	TRBJ1-2	CASSPSVADYGYTF	TGTGCCAGCAGCCCAAGTGTCGCGGACTATGGCTACACCTTC
few	.	TRBV6-5	TRBJ2-2	CASRTEDTGELFF	TGTGCCAGCAGGACAGAGGACACCGGGGAGCTGTTTTTT
.	.	TRBV7-9	TRBJ1-5	CASSLAVYQPQHF	TGTGCCAGCAGCTTAGCCGTTTATCAGCCCCAGCATTTT
once	TRBD2	TRBV6-2/TRBV6-3	TRBJ2-3	CASSQRGDADTQYF	TGTGCCAGCAGTCAGCGGGGGGATGCAGATACGCAGTATTTT
.	TRBD1	TRBV10-3	TRBJ2-2	CAIGGGDRGAPDTGELFF	TGTGCCATCGGAGGGGGGGACAGGGGCGCGCCGGACACCGGGGAGCTGTTTTTT
.	TRBD1	TRBV4-1	TRBJ1-4	CASSPGRQGLNEKLFF	TGCGCCAGCAGCCCCGGACGACAGGGGTTGAATGAAAAACTGTTTTTT